The 32 T cell receptor beta chains in this list originate from one sample, sequenced in a study of control samples from healthy donors and cancer patients. Sequenced by immunoSEQ multiplex PCR; TCRdb stores in-frame clones only, minus some. The sample carries 150,000 to 200,000 clones, around 94% recorded once. The sequenced sample was PBMCs. The receptors here all came from a man aged 60 to 69 with colorectal cancer.

This clone occurred a few times. V usage is TRBV7-8 and J usage is TRBJ1-2; D is perhaps TRBD1 (5 bases). The CDR3 runs 13 residues. Trimming removed 2 bases at V and 6 bases at J, with 10 bases between. CDR1 is SGHVS and CDR2 is FQNEAQ in the germline V gene. This chain's CDR3 is CASSLRQGNGYTF. Here the CDR3 DNA reads TGTGCCAGCAGCTTAAGGCAGGGAAATGGCTACACCTTC.

A note on this clone: At one end, the junction sequence differs from germline, possibly due to a read error. The genes are TRBV24-1 and TRBJ2-1, with D perhaps given as TRBD1 or TRBD2 (5 bases each). CDR1 is KGHDR and CDR2 is SFDVKD in the germline V gene. The CDR3 spans 12 residues. The chain's CDR3 is CATSDSGTPVVF. DNA of the CDR3: TGTGCCACCAGTGACTCCGGGACCCCCGTGGTCTTC.

This chain connects TRBV18 to TRBJ1-2, with a possible D match to TRBD1 (5 bases). The germline V gene has CDR1 KGHSH and CDR2 LQKENI. Trimming removed 6 bases at V and 4 bases at J, with 12 bases between. The CDR3 covers 13 residues. The CDR3: CASSPDRVYGYTF. Written as DNA, the CDR3 is TGTGCCAGCTCCCCCGACAGAGTCTATGGCTACACCTTC.

The genes are TRBV3-1 (or the pseudogene TRBV3-2) and TRBJ1-2; 7 nucleotides line up with TRBD1. The J segment lost 4 bases and the V segment lost 2 bases, leaving 4 bases of the junction unmatched. This CDR3 is 14 amino acids long. The V gene's germline CDR1 is LGHDT and CDR2 YNNKEL (reference sequence). The CDR3: CASSQQGQTYGYTF. The CDR3 DNA sequence: TGTGCCAGCAGCCAACAGGGACAGACCTATGGCTACACCTTC.

V gene TRBV6-6 combines with J gene TRBJ1-2; D is ambiguous. Germline values: CDR1 MNHNY, CDR2 SVGAGI (reference sequence). Trimming took 0 bases from V and 6 from J, leaving 5 bases between them. The CDR3 loop spans 12 amino acids. CDR3 coding DNA: TGTGCCAGCAGTTACTCGACGGATGGCTACACCTTC. This gives the protein CASSYSTDGYTF.

The gene calls are TRBV6-5 and TRBJ2-3; D not certain. V shed 3 bases and J shed 6 bases, with 13 bases lying between them. This CDR3 has 14 residues. Germline V CDR1 and CDR2: MNHEY, SVGAGI. The CDR3 region is CASSYQPPPDTQYF. The CDR3, as DNA: TGTGCCAGCAGTTATCAGCCTCCACCGGATACGCAGTATTTT.

The chain joins TRBV7-2 to TRBJ2-5; 9 bases map to TRBD1. This CDR3 contains 14 residues. The trim removed 5 bases at V and 4 bases at J, leaving 5 bases unmatched. Germline V CDR1 and CDR2: SGHTA, FQGNSA. This CDR3 reads CASSAQGAGETQYF. CDR3 coding DNA: TGTGCCAGCAGCGCACAGGGGGCGGGAGAGACCCAGTACTTC. The full variable domain, rest sourced from reference TRBV7-2 and TRBJ2-5, is GAGVSQSPSNKVTEKGKDVELRCDPISGHTALYWYRQSLGQGLEFLIYFQGNSAPDKSGLPSDRFSAERTGGSVSTLTIQRTQQEDSAVYLCASSAQGAGETQYFGPGTRLLVL.

V gene TRBV7-2 combines with J gene TRBJ2-3; D unclear. There are 14 residues in the CDR3. Per the germline V gene, CDR1 is SGHTA and CDR2 is FQGNSA. Trimming shortened V by 2 bases and J by 0 bases, and 6 bases separated the two germline ends. This chain's CDR3 is CASSLKRSTDTQYF. Here the CDR3 DNA reads TGTGCCAGCAGCTTAAAACGAAGCACAGATACGCAGTATTTT.

The sample holds one count of this clone. The chain combines TRBV3-1 (or the pseudogene TRBV3-2) with TRBJ2-5, with D possibly matching TRBD1 (6 bases). CDR1 LGHDT and CDR2 YNNKEL come from the germline V gene (reference sequence). This CDR3 comprises 14 residues. V was cut by 4 bases and J by 0 bases, with 9 bases left in between. The DNA of the CDR3 is TGTGCCAGCAGCCGCTGGGACAACCAAGAGACCCAGTACTTC. This sequence encodes CASSRWDNQETQYF.

This clone was recorded only once. The chain carries TRBV12-3 or TRBV12-4 and TRBJ2-7; no clear D gene. V was trimmed by 4 bases and J by 1 base, leaving 5 bases between them. This CDR3 contains 12 residues. CDR3 bases: TGTGCCAGCAGTTCCTTTTCCTACGAGCAGTACTTC. Protein product: CASSSFSYEQYF.

The chain couples TRBV6-6 to TRBJ1-1; D is unclear. The CDR3 has 14 residues. With 0 bases removed from V and 10 bases from J, the gap between germline ends came to 15 bases. The germline V gene has CDR1 MNHNY and CDR2 SVGAGI (reference sequence). The CDR3 DNA reads TGTGCCAGCAGTTACTCCGGCCGGGGAGACGGAGCTTTCTTT. It encodes CASSYSGRGDGAFF.

V and J are TRBV19 and TRBJ1-2; D may be TRBD1 (5 bases). This CDR3 spans 15 amino acids. Germline V gives CDR1 LNHDA, CDR2 SQIVND (reference sequence). The germline V and J ends were trimmed by 6 bases and 3 bases, with 17 bases remaining between them. The CDR3 region is CASRDDSPVDYGYTF. The CDR3, as DNA: TGTGCCAGTAGGGATGACAGCCCCGTGGACTATGGCTACACCTTC.

This chain connects TRBV11-2 to TRBJ2-3; weak D call: TRBD2 (5 bases). The CDR3 sequence is 13 residues long. Germline V lookup: CDR1 SGHAT, CDR2 FQNNGV. V was trimmed by 3 bases and J by 4 bases, leaving 8 bases between them. The CDR3 loop reads CASSFMRADTQYF. CDR3 coding DNA: TGTGCCAGCAGCTTTATGAGGGCAGATACGCAGTATTTT. The variable domain in full, completed from reference TRBV11-2 and TRBJ2-3, reads EAGVAQSPRYKIIEKRQSVAFWCNPISGHATLYWYQQILGQGPKLLIQFQNNGVVDDSQLPKDRFSAERLKGVDSTLKIQPAKLEDSAVYLCASSFMRADTQYFGPGTRLTVL.

The chain is built from TRBV19 and TRBJ1-2, with a weak D call TRBD1 (5 bases). V lost 3 bases, J lost 4 bases, and 6 bases lay in between. CDR3 length: 12 residues. The germline V gene encodes CDR1 LNHDA and CDR2 SQIVND (reference sequence). The CDR3 sequence: CASSIDSYGYTF. DNA of the CDR3: TGTGCCAGTAGTATCGACAGCTATGGCTACACCTTC.

The chain recombines TRBV5-1 with TRBJ1-3; D is unresolved. This CDR3 has 16 residues. Germline-derived CDR1 and CDR2 are SGHRS and YFSETQ. Trimming pared 3 bases from V and 4 bases from J, leaving 17 bases between. The CDR3 loop reads CASSSTATQPGNTIYF. CDR3 DNA: TGCGCCAGCAGCTCCACAGCGACACAGCCCGGAAACACCATATATTTT.

The rearrangement joins TRBV6-6 to TRBJ2-3; TRBD2 matches at 14 bases. The junction had 10 bases not matched to a gene; V was cut back by 5 bases and J by 6 bases. This CDR3 is built from 17 residues. Germline assignment: CDR1 MNHNY and CDR2 SVGAGI (reference sequence). The CDR3 here is CASSRGLAGGRPDTQYF. The CDR3 DNA reads as TGTGCCAGCAGTCGCGGACTAGCGGGGGGAAGGCCGGATACGCAGTATTTT.

The V and J genes are TRBV14 and TRBJ1-2; D not resolved. Germline-derived CDR1 and CDR2 are SGHDN and FVKESK. Trimming took off 1 base at V and 8 bases at J, with 8 bases between the two ends. The CDR3 runs 12 residues. The CDR3 sequence: CASSQGVEGYTF. CDR3 DNA: TGTGCCAGCAGCCAAGGCGTGGAAGGCTACACCTTC.

The rearrangement joins TRBV18 to TRBJ1-5, with D unresolved. Germline CDR1 KGHSH, CDR2 LQKENI. The CDR3 loop spans 12 amino acids. V was clipped by 3 bases and J by 9 bases, with 9 bases between them. Here the CDR3 reads CASSPEGWPQHF. The CDR3 region has the DNA TGTGCCAGCTCACCCGAGGGTTGGCCCCAGCATTTT.

In this sample, this clone turned up once. The genes are TRBV7-9 and TRBJ1-5; TRBD1 matches at 7 bases. J gave up 4 bases and V 7 bases, and 4 bases lay outside the gene matches. In germline, CDR1 is SEHNR, CDR2 FQNEAQ (reference sequence). The length of the CDR3 is 13 residues. This CDR3 reads CASTGQENQPQHF. DNA of the CDR3: TGTGCCAGCACCGGACAGGAGAATCAGCCCCAGCATTTT.

V gene TRBV12-3 or TRBV12-4 combines with J gene TRBJ2-5; no firm D call. Trimming removed 7 bases from V and 3 bases from J, with 6 bases in between. This CDR3 contains 11 residues. The CDR3 DNA reads TGTGCCAGCATGAGTAAAGAGACCCAGTACTTC. Translating gives CASMSKETQYF.

This chain joins TRBV7-2 and TRBJ2-7, with TRBD2 matching 10 bases. Germline trimming cut 5 bases from V and 0 bases from J; bases unmatched to any gene: 7. The CDR3 is 16 residues long. CDR1 SGHTA and CDR2 FQGNSA come from the germline V gene. This CDR3 is CASSPLAGGSSYEQYF. CDR3 sequence (DNA): TGTGCCAGCAGCCCCTTAGCGGGGGGTAGCTCCTACGAGCAGTACTTC.

This sequence joins TRBV27 and TRBJ2-3, with 9 bases that match TRBD2. The germline V gene encodes CDR1 MNHEY and CDR2 SMNVEV (reference sequence). The V segment lost 1 base and the J segment 7 bases; nucleotides outside the gene matches: 6. The CDR3 runs 15 residues. CDR3: CASSLLAGETYTQYF. The CDR3 bases are TGTGCCAGCAGTTTATTAGCGGGGGAGACCTATACGCAGTATTTT.

The chain uses TRBV10-3 and TRBJ2-2, with a weak D call TRBD2 (6 bases). Trimming removed 6 bases at V and 1 base at J, with 12 bases between. CDR3 length: 15 amino acids. The germline V gene encodes CDR1 ENHRY and CDR2 SYGVKD. Here the CDR3 reads CAISLGTGNTGELFF. The DNA of the CDR3 is TGTGCCATCAGCCTCGGGACTGGGAACACCGGGGAGCTGTTTTTT.

The CDR3 nucleotides are TGTGCCAGCAGCTTAGAGCGAGTTGCCGGAAACACCATATATTTT. Protein sequence: CASSLERVAGNTIYF. The rearrangement uses TRBV7-2 and TRBJ1-3; D ambiguous. V was trimmed by 1 base and J by 4 bases, leaving 11 bases between them. The CDR3 is 15 residues long. Germline CDR1 and CDR2: SGHTA and FQGNSA.

The CDR3 coding sequence is TGTGCCTGGAGCGAGGACAGCTTGAACCAGCCCCAGCATTTT. It encodes CAWSEDSLNQPQHF. The chain combines TRBV30 with TRBJ1-5; D perhaps matches TRBD1 (6 bases). The germline V and J ends were trimmed by 3 bases and 7 bases, with 16 bases remaining between them. Looked up from germline, CDR1 is GTSNPN and CDR2 is SVGIG (reference sequence). The CDR3 contains 14 residues. The whole variable domain, filled in from reference TRBV30 and TRBJ1-5, reads SQTIHQWPATLVQPVGSPLSLECTVEGTSNPNLYWYRQAAGRGLQLLFYSVGIGQISSEVPQNLSASRPQDRQFILSSKKLLLSDSGFYLCAWSEDSLNQPQHFGDGTRLSIL.

The J gene is TRBJ1-5, the V gene TRBV27; unclear D gene. Germline CDR1 MNHEY, CDR2 SMNVEV (reference sequence). The length of the CDR3 is 14 residues. V was pared by 5 bases and J by 3 bases, with 11 bases between. CDR3 region: CASSPQGNNQPQHF. CDR3 DNA: TGTGCCAGCAGTCCGCAAGGGAACAATCAGCCCCAGCATTTT.

J is TRBJ1-2 and V is TRBV9; no reliable D call. With 3 bases removed from V and 2 bases from J, the gap between germline ends came to 17 bases. The CDR3 is 16 amino acids. Germline V gives CDR1 SGDLS, CDR2 YYNGEE. CDR3 bases: TGTGCCAGCAGCGCCCCCAGACATGGGCGGAACTATGGCTACACCTTC. It encodes CASSAPRHGRNYGYTF.

The chain is built from TRBV7-2 and TRBJ2-3; 10 positions agree with TRBD2. V was clipped by 4 bases and J by 3 bases; unmatched bases: 7. The CDR3 totals 16 residues. CDR1 and CDR2 from the germline V gene are SGHTA and FQGNSA. The CDR3 nucleotides are TGTGCCAGCAGCTCGTCGTTAGCGGGGGGAACAGATACGCAGTATTTT. Encoded protein: CASSSSLAGGTDTQYF.

The chain couples TRBV7-2 to TRBJ2-2; maybe TRBD1 (6 bases). Trimming took off 4 bases at V and 5 bases at J, with 8 bases between the two ends. This CDR3 comprises 13 residues. Germline CDR1 reads SGHTA; CDR2 reads FQGNSA. The CDR3 loop is CASSWQGTGELFF. The DNA for the CDR3 is TGTGCCAGCAGCTGGCAGGGGACCGGGGAGCTGTTTTTT.

The CDR3 sequence: CASSGGAGNTIYF. CDR3 DNA: TGTGCCAGCAGTGGAGGTGCTGGAAACACCATATATTTT. This sequence joins TRBV7-9 and TRBJ1-3, with D hard to call. Looked up from germline, CDR1 is SEHNR and CDR2 is FQNEAQ (reference sequence). V was pared by 6 bases and J by 2 bases, with 8 bases between. CDR3 length: 13 amino acids.

CDR3 amino acids: CASSPRDGYYEQYF. The CDR3 nucleotides are TGTGCCAGTAGTCCCAGGGACGGATACTACGAGCAGTACTTC. The chain joins TRBV19 to TRBJ2-7; D assignment may be TRBD1 or TRBD2 (5 bases each). Between the trimmed V and J ends, which lost 5 bases and 3 bases, there was a span of 14 bases. The CDR3 has 14 amino acids. Germline CDR1 LNHDA, CDR2 SQIVND (reference sequence).

The chain uses TRBV6-6 and TRBJ1-5, with a weak D call TRBD1 (6 bases). The CDR3 is 14 residues long. The germline gives CDR1 MNHNY, CDR2 SVGAGI (reference sequence). V lost 7 bases to trimming and J lost 6 bases, with 16 bases between them. The DNA of the CDR3 is TGTGCCAGCACTATGACAGGACTAAGTCAGCCCCAGCATTTT. Translation gives CASTMTGLSQPQHF.